Below, 10 T cell receptor beta chains from the same sample are listed, as sequenced in a study of radiotherapy plus CTLA-4 blockade in lung cancer. The method was immunoSEQ multiplex PCR; TCRdb's version includes in-frame clones alone and lacks a portion of them. This table has under 65,000 clones, almost 85% appearing once. Sample: peripheral blood, taken from a patient treated with radiotherapy plus ipilimumab. Every receptor here comes from a human donor with non-small cell lung cancer whose response to radiotherapy plus ipilimumab could not be evaluated.

This clone appeared once. This chain uses TRBV5-1 with TRBJ2-1; D uncertain. Germline V CDR1 and CDR2: SGHRS, YFSETQ. This CDR3 spans 15 amino acids. V lost 6 bases and J lost 3, with 16 bases in between. CDR3 DNA: TGCGCCAGCACCTCTGGGCCTCCCAACTACAATGAGCAGTTCTTC. Translating gives CASTSGPPNYNEQFF.

This clone has a handful of counts. The CDR3 loop is CASSPDRSMPQHF. The CDR3 DNA reads TGCGCCAGCAGCCCGGACAGGTCTATGCCCCAGCATTTT. The J gene is TRBJ1-5, the V gene TRBV4-3; the match to TRBD1 covers 7 bases. V lost 4 bases to trimming and J lost 9 bases; unmatched junction nucleotides: 6. The germline gives CDR1 LGHNA, CDR2 YSLEER. CDR3 size: 13 residues.

The chain combines TRBV6-5 with TRBJ1-4, with 9 bases fitting TRBD1. Trimming removed 3 bases from V and 8 bases from J; junction bases left unmatched: 7. The CDR3 extends over 15 amino acids. CDR1 is MNHEY, CDR2 SVGAGI, per germline. CDR3 sequence reads: CASSYGGTGKEKLFF. The CDR3 nucleotides are TGTGCCAGCAGTTATGGGGGGACAGGGAAAGAAAAACTGTTTTTT.

The chain employs TRBV18 and TRBJ2-7; maybe TRBD2 (6 bases). CDR3 length: 15 amino acids. Looked up from germline, CDR1 is KGHSH and CDR2 is LQKENI. Trimming pared 2 bases from V and 5 bases from J, leaving 16 bases between. The CDR3 DNA reads TGTGCCAGCTCACCAGTGCTTGGGGGGAGCGACGAGCAGTACTTC. Translating gives CASSPVLGGSDEQYF. The variable domain in full, completed from reference TRBV18 and TRBJ2-7, reads NAGVMQNPRHLVRRRGQEARLRCSPMKGHSHVYWYRQLPEEGLKFMVYLQKENIIDESGMPKERFSAEFPKEGPSILRIQQVVRGDSAAYFCASSPVLGGSDEQYFGPGTRLTVT.

The rearrangement links TRBV10-1 to TRBJ2-5; the D gene is possibly TRBD1 (6 bases). Gene TRBJ2-7 matches the end of the DNA better, so the J call may be wrong. This CDR3 region has 13 residues. Germline loops: CDR1 WNHNN, CDR2 SYGVQD (reference sequence). In DNA form, the CDR3 reads TGCGCCAGCAGTATCGGACAGTCCTACGAGCAGTACTTC. This gives the protein CASSIGQSYEQYF.

CDR3 nucleotides: TGTGCCAGCAGCAGGAGGGACGGCTACACCTTC. This codes for CASSRRDGYTF. The chain has TRBV5-5 and TRBJ1-2; tentative D call: TRBD1 (5 bases). Germline V CDR1 and CDR2: SGHKS, YYEKEE (reference sequence). The CDR3 is 11 residues long. Trimming removed 4 bases from V and 8 bases from J, with 9 bases in between.

The chain links TRBV28 to TRBJ2-2; 8 positions agree with TRBD2. The CDR3 has 15 amino acids. Germline trimming cut 6 bases from V and 1 base from J; bases unmatched to any gene: 4. Germline V gene sequence: CDR1 MDHEN, CDR2 SYDVKM. The CDR3 DNA reads as TGTGCCAGCAGCCCGGGACTAGTGAACACCGGGGAGCTGTTTTTT. This translates into CASSPGLVNTGELFF.

This clone was seen more than once but under ten times. This chain links TRBV5-1 with TRBJ2-2, with D possibly matching TRBD2 (6 bases). V gave up 4 bases and J gave up 4 bases, with 14 bases separating them. Germline V gene sequence: CDR1 SGHRS, CDR2 YFSETQ. The CDR3 totals 15 residues. In nucleotides, the CDR3 is TGCGCCAGCAGCGGGGGGACTCAGACCACCGGGGAGCTGTTTTTT. Its translation is CASSGGTQTTGELFF.

This chain links TRBV19 with TRBJ1-4; 8 bases line up with TRBD1. CDR1 is LNHDA and CDR2 is SQIVND in the germline V gene (reference sequence). CDR3 length equals 14 residues. The V segment lost 6 bases and the J segment 5 bases; nucleotides outside the gene matches: 5. The CDR3: CASRKQGGNEKLFF. The CDR3 coding sequence is TGTGCCAGTAGGAAACAGGGGGGAAATGAAAAACTGTTTTTT.

The chain recombines TRBV7-2 with TRBJ2-7; 12 bases fit TRBD2. The J segment lost 7 bases and the V segment lost 1 base, leaving 2 bases of the junction unmatched. The CDR3 spans 14 residues. The germline CDR1 and CDR2 sequences are SGHTA and FQGNSA. CDR3 in amino acids: CASSLGLAGGEQYF. The DNA for the CDR3 is TGTGCCAGCAGCTTAGGTCTAGCGGGGGGGGAGCAGTACTTC.